The T cell receptor beta chain under discussion was sequenced for a study of blood T cell repertoires in COVID-19. For the study at large: Acute and convalescent COVID-19 specimens originated in the United States, Italy and Spain. From T cells, B-cell-depleted T cells, or PBMCs came the material, which was cDNA or gDNA.

Trimming cost V 3 bases and J 6 bases, with 24 bases left between them. Germline V lookup: CDR1 SGHTS, CDR2 YDEGEE. CDR3 size: 17 residues. Recruited during active infection, patients (from Seattle) were subsequently followed longitudinally. This table comes from immunoSEQ multiplex PCR, and its TCRdb copy is limited to in-frame clones, with some not included. This table holds about 310,000 clones, 75% to 90% found once. The sample consisted of peripheral blood. The source of this sequence is a young woman with COVID-19, enrolled during active disease. The chain carries TRBV5-8 and TRBJ1-1; D may be TRBD1 (6 bases). The CDR3 nucleotides are TGTGCCAGCAGCTCTATGTGGGGTTCTGGGGGGGCCTCTGAAGCTTTCTTT. It translates to CASSSMWGSGGASEAFF. Filled out from reference TRBV5-8 and TRBJ1-1, the complete variable domain reads EAGVTQSPTHLIKTRGQQATLRCSPISGHTSVYWYQQALGLGLQFLLWYDEGEERNRGNFPPRFSGRQFPNYSSELNVNALELEDSALYLCASSSMWGSGGASEAFFGQGTRLTVV.